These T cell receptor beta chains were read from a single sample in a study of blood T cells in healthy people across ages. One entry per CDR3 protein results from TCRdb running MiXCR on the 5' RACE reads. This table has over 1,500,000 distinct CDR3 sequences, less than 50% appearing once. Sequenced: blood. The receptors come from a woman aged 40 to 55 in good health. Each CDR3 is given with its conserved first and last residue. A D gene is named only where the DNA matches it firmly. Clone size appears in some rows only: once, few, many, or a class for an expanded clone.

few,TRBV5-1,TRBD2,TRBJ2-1,TGCGCCAGCAGCTATGGACTAGCGGGGGTGGATGAGCAGTTCTTC,CASSYGLAGVDEQFF
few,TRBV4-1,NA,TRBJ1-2,TGCGCCAGCAGCCAAGATCGGAGTCTGGGCTATGGCTACACCTTC,CASSQDRSLGYGYTF
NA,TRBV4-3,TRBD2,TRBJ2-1,TGCGCCAGCAGCCAAGAGGTGGGACTACTGTACAATGAGCAGTTCTTC,CASSQEVGLLYNEQFF
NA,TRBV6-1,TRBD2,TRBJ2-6,TGTGCCAGCAGTGCCACTAGCGGGGGGCCTGGGGCCAACGTCCTGACTTTC,CASSATSGGPGANVLTF
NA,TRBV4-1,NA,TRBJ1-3,TGCGCCAGCAGCCAAGATCCGGGACAAGGAAACACCATATATTTT,CASSQDPGQGNTIYF
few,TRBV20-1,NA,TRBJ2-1,TGCAGTGCTAGAGGAGTCTCTAGCTCCTACAATGAGCAGTTCTTC,CSARGVSSSYNEQFF
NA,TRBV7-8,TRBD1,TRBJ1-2,TGTGCCAGCAGCTTACAGGGACAGGGGACTATGGGCTACACCTTC,CASSLQGQGTMGYTF
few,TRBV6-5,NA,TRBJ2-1,TGTGCCAGCAGTTACGGTTGGGGCAGGGCAGGAGATGAGCAGTTCTTC,CASSYGWGRAGDEQFF
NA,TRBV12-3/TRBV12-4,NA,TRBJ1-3,TGTGCCAGCAGTGTTAATCCAGGGTCGAACACCATATATTTT,CASSVNPGSNTIYF
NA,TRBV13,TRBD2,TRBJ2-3,TGTGCCAGCAGCCCCTCGCGGGGGATCCCGGCGATGGGGACAGATACGCAGTATTTT,CASSPSRGIPAMGTDTQYF
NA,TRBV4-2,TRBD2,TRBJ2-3,TGTGCCAGCAGCCGAGGAGGACTAGCGGGATCTAGCACAGATACGCAGTATTTT,CASSRGGLAGSSTDTQYF
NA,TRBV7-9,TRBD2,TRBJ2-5,TGTGCCAGCAGCTTAGAAGCGGGGAGGGACCAAGAGACCCAGTACTTC,CASSLEAGRDQETQYF
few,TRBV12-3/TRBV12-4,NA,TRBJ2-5,TGTGCCAGCAGTTTCGTCGCAGCGTACCAAGAGACCCAGTACTTC,CASSFVAAYQETQYF
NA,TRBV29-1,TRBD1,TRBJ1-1,TGCAGCGTTGAAGAGGGACAGATGAACACTGAAGCTTTCTTT,CSVEEGQMNTEAFF
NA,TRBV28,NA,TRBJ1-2,TGTGCCAGCAGTGTAGGCTGGAAACACTATGGCTACACCTTC,CASSVGWKHYGYTF
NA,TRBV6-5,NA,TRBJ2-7,TGTGCCAGCAGTTACTCCCTCGGGGGATCCCTCTACGAGCAGTACTTC,CASSYSLGGSLYEQYF
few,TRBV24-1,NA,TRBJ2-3,TGTGCCACCAGTGATAGCCCCAGCACAGATACGCAGTATTTT,CATSDSPSTDTQYF
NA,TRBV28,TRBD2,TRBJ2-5,TGTGCCAGCAGCTCCTCTCCAGGACTAGCGGGGGGGGGAGAGACCCAGTACTTC,CASSSSPGLAGGGETQYF
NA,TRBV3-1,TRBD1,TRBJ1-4,TGTGCCAGCAGCCGATACAGGGGGTTTAATGAAAAACTGTTTTTT,CASSRYRGFNEKLFF
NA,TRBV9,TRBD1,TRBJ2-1,TGTGCCAGCAGCGTAGGGGACAGGGGGAGTAGCAATGAGCAGTTCTTC,CASSVGDRGSSNEQFF
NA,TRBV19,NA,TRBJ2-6,TGTGCCAGTAGTATCGGAAGGGCCTCTGGGGCCAACGTCCTGACTTTC,CASSIGRASGANVLTF
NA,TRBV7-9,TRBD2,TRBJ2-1,TGTGCCAGCAGCATGGCAGGAGCGGGGGGGGATGAGCGGTTCTTC,CASSMAGAGGDERFF
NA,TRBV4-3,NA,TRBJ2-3,TGCGCCAGCAGCCTTATAAGTTCTAGCACAGATACGCAGTATTTT,CASSLISSSTDTQYF
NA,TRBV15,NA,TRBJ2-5,TGTGCCACCAGCAGAGATGTGGGCAACCAAGAGACCCAGTACTTC,CATSRDVGNQETQYF
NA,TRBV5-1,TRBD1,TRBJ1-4,TGCGCCAGCAGCTCCTCAGGGGGTTCCAATGAAAAACTGTTTTTT,CASSSSGGSNEKLFF
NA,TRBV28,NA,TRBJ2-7,TGTGCCAGCAGTAGTAGACAGTACGAGCAGTACTTC,CASSSRQYEQYF
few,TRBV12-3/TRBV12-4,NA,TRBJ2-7,TGTGCCAGCAGTTTAAGGGTGTCAGGGACCCTAAGGATCGACGAGCAGTACTTC,CASSLRVSGTLRIDEQYF
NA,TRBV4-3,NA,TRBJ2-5,TGCGCCAGCAGCCCAGATGGTGGGGGGCTGGGAGAGACCCAGTACTTC,CASSPDGGGLGETQYF
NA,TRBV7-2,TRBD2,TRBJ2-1,TGTGCCAGCAGCTTCCCCGGGATAGCGGGGGGCGCGGGCTCCTACAATGAGCAGTTCTTC,CASSFPGIAGGAGSYNEQFF
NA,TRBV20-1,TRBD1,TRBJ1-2,TGCAGTGCCCCCCCGGACAGGGCGGGTGGCTACACCTTC,CSAPPDRAGGYTF
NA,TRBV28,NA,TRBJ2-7,TGTGCCAGCAGTTTTTTAAGGGACTCGAGGGGCGAGCAGTACTTC,CASSFLRDSRGEQYF
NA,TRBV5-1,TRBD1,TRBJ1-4,TGCGCCAGCGGCCAGGGACAGGCACGGGAAAAACTGTTTTTT,CASGQGQAREKLFF
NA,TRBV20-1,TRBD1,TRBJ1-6,TGCAGTGCTGCGGACAGGGCCGGGGCAGCACCCCTCCACTTT,CSAADRAGAAPLHF
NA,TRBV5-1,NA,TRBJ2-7,TGCGCCAGCAGCCCCCTCTCCACCCAGGTGGACAATGAGCAGTACTTC,CASSPLSTQVDNEQYF
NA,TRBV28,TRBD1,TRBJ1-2,TGTGCCAGCACCTTATCAGGGGGGGTTGGAAACTATGGCTACACCTTC,CASTLSGGVGNYGYTF
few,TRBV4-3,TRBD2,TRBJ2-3,TGCGCCAGCAGCCAAGATCTGCCAGCGGGGTTAGCAGATACGCAGTATTTT,CASSQDLPAGLADTQYF
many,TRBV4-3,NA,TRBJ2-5,TGCGCCAGCAGTCAGGGCAGGAGGGAGACCCAGTACTTC,CASSQGRRETQYF
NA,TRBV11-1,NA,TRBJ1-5,TGTGCCAGCAGCTTAGATGACAGCCAGCCCCAGCATTTT,CASSLDDSQPQHF
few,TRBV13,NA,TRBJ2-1,TGTGCCAGTCTAAGGGGCCTAGGGAATGAGCAGTTCTTC,CASLRGLGNEQFF
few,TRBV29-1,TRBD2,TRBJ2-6,TGCAGCGTTCTAGCGGGGGCTAGCTCTGGGGCCAACGTCCTGACTTTC,CSVLAGASSGANVLTF
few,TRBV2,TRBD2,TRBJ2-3,TGTGCCAGCACCGGGACTAGCCGCTCAGATACGCAGTATTTT,CASTGTSRSDTQYF
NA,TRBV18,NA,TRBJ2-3,TGTGCCAGTTACGGACGGGGGGCCGATACGCAGTATTTT,CASYGRGADTQYF
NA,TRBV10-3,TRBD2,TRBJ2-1,TGTGCCACCAGTGAGGACTCTGTCCGGCCCCATAGCGGGGGTTCCTACAATGAGCAGTTCTTC,CATSEDSVRPHSGGSYNEQFF
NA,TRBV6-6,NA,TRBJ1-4,TGTGCCAGCAGTTCCTCGGGACCATTTAATGAAAAACTGTTTTTT,CASSSSGPFNEKLFF
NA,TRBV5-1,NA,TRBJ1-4,TGCGCCAGCAGCCCCCATCGAGGGTATGGGGCAAAGTCGGGTGAAAAACTGTTTTTT,CASSPHRGYGAKSGEKLFF
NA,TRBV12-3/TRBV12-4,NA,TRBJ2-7,TGTGCCAGCAGTCACGGGCGTTTCTACGAGCAGTACTTC,CASSHGRFYEQYF
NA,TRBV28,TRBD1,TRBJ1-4,TGTGCCAGCAGTCCCCGGGACAGGGCCGCCGAAATTGAAAAACTGTTTTTT,CASSPRDRAAEIEKLFF
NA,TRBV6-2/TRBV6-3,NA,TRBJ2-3,TGTGCCAGCGCGTTAGTGTCTTATACGCAGTATTTT,CASALVSYTQYF
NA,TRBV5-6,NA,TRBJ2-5,TGTGCCAGCAGCTTGGTAGGCCAAGAGGAAGAGACCCAGTACTTC,CASSLVGQEEETQYF
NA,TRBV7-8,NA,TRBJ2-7,TGTGCCAGCAGCTTGGATCAAGGCGAGCAGTACTTC,CASSLDQGEQYF
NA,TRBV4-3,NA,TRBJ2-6,TGCGCCAGCAGCCAAGATTTAATAGTCTCTGGGGCCAACGTCCTGACTTTC,CASSQDLIVSGANVLTF
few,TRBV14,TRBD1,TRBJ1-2,TGTGCCAGCAGCCAAAGACAGGGGATCGGTGGCTACACCTTC,CASSQRQGIGGYTF
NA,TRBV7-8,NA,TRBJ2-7,TGTGCCAGCAGCTTACGACGGGATGGGGAGCAGTACTTC,CASSLRRDGEQYF
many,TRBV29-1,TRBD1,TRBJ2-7,TGCAGCGTTGAAGGTCGGTGGACAGGACTTGCCTACGAGCAGTACTTC,CSVEGRWTGLAYEQYF
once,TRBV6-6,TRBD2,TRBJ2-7,TGTGCCAGCAGAAGACTAGCGGGGGGGATTAGGTACGAGCAGTACTTC,CASRRLAGGIRYEQYF
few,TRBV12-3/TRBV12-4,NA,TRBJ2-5,TGTGCCAGCAGTAACGGGGTGGAGACCCAGTACTTC,CASSNGVETQYF
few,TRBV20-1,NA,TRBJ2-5,TGCAGTGCTCCAGAGACCCCCCGGAGAGAGACCCAGTACTTC,CSAPETPRRETQYF
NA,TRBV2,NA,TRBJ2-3,TGTGCCAGCAGTGAGGCGGTTTACAGCACAGATACGCAGTATTTT,CASSEAVYSTDTQYF
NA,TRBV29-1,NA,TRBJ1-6,TGCAGCGTCCGCACGGCGGGTGAGCCCCTCCACTTT,CSVRTAGEPLHF
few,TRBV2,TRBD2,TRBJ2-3,TGTGCCAGCGATTCCCTGACTAGCGGAGGCACAGATACGCAGTATTTT,CASDSLTSGGTDTQYF